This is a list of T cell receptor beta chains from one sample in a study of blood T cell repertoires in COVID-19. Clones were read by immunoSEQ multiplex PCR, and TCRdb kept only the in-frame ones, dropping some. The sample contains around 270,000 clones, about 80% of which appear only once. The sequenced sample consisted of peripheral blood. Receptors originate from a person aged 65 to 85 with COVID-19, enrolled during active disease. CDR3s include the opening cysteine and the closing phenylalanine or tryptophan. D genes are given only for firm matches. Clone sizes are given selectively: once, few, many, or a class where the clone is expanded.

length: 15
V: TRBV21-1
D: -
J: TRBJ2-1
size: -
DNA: TGTGCCAGCAGCAACGGAGCGGGAGGAAACAATGAGCAGTTCTTC
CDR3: CASSNGAGGNNEQFF

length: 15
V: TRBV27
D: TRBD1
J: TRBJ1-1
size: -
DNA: TGTGCCAGCAGTTTACGGTCAGGGGGCTTCGCTGAAGCTTTCTTT
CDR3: CASSLRSGGFAEAFF

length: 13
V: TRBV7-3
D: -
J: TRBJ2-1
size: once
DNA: TGTGCCAGCAGCTTAGGACAGTACAATGAGCAGTTCTTC
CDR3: CASSLGQYNEQFF

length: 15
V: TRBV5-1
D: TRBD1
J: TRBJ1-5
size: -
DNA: TGCGCCAGCAGCGCGGGACAGGGAGAGAACCAGCCCCAGCATTTT
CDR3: CASSAGQGENQPQHF

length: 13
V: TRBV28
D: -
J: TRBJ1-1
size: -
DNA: TGTGCCAGCCGGGGGACGGCGAACACTGAAGCTTTCTTT
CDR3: CASRGTANTEAFF

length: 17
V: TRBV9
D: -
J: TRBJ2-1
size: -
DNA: TGTGCCAGCAGCATCACAACAGCACTAGCCCGGTGGGATGAGCAGTTCTTC
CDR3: CASSITTALARWDEQFF

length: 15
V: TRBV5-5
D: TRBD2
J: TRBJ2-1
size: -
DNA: TGTGCCAGCAGATCTCTAGCGGGTTTGGCTCGTGAGCAGTTCTTC
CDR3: CASRSLAGLAREQFF

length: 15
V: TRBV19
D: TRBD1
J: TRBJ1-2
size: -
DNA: TGTGCCAGTACCGCACAGGGGAGGTCTGGCTATGGCTACACCTTC
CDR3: CASTAQGRSGYGYTF

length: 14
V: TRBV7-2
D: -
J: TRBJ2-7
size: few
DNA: TGTGCCAGCAGCTTGCAGCGGGTTGCCTACGAGCAGTACTTC
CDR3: CASSLQRVAYEQYF

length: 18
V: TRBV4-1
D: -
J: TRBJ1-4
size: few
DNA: TGCGCCAGCAGCCAACCGTACGGGGATACCGCAACTAATGAAAAACTGTTTTTT
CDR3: CASSQPYGDTATNEKLFF

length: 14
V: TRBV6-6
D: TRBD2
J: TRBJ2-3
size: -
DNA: TGTGCCAGCAGCGACGCTAGCGGGCCAGATACGCAGTATTTT
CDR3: CASSDASGPDTQYF

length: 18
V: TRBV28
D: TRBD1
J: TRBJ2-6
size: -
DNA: TGTGCCAGCAGTTCCCGGGACAGGGGGTTCTCTGGGGCCAACGTCCTGACTTTC
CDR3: CASSSRDRGFSGANVLTF

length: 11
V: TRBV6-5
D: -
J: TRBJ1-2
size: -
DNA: TGTGCCAGCAGTCAACAGGGTGTGACGACCTTC
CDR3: CASSQQGVTTF

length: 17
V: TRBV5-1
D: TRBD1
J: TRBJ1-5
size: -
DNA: TGCGCCAGCAGCCTGGGGGACAGGCGAAGTAGCAATCAGCCCCAGCATTTT
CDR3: CASSLGDRRSSNQPQHF

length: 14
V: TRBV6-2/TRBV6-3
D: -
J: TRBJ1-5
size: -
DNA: TGTGCCAGCAGCTCGACAGTTGGCAATCAGCCCCAGCATTTT
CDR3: CASSSTVGNQPQHF

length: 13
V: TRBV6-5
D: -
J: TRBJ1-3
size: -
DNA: TGTGCCAGCAGCACAGGGCCCGGAAACACCATATATTTT
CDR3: CASSTGPGNTIYF

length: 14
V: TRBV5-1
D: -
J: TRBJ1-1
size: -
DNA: TGCGCCAGCACAATTTCCAGGGGGAACACTGAAGCTTTCTTT
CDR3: CASTISRGNTEAFF

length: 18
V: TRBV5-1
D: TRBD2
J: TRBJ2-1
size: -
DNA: TGCGCCAGCAGCGGATCTAGCGGGAGGACCAGCTCCTACAATGAGCAGTTCTTC
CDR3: CASSGSSGRTSSYNEQFF

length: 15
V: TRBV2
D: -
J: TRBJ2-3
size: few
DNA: TGTGCCAGCAAGGACCGGACAGCTAGCACAGATACGCAGTATTTT
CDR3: CASKDRTASTDTQYF

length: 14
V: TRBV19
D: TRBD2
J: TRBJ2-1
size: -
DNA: TGTGCCAGTACAACTAGCGGGAGTATCGGTGAGCAGTTCTTC
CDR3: CASTTSGSIGEQFF

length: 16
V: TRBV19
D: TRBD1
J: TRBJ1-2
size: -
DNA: TGTGCCAGTAGTAGAAATTGGGACAGCTCTAACTATGGCTACACCTTC
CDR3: CASSRNWDSSNYGYTF

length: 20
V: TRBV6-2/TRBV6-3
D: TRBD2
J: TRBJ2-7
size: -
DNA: TGTGCCAGCAGTTACTCGAACCGAACAGGGCCGGGACTAGGAGGGGCCGAGCAGTACTTC
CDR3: CASSYSNRTGPGLGGAEQYF

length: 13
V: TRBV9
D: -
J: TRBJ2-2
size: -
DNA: TGTGCCAGCAGCGTAGGGGCTACCGGGGAGCTGTTTTTT
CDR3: CASSVGATGELFF

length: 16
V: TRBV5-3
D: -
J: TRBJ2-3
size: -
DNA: TGTGCCAGACGACCTCATGGGGGGTCAGGCACAGATACGCAGTATTTT
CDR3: CARRPHGGSGTDTQYF

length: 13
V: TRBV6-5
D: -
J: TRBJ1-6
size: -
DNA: TGTGCCAGCCAACAGGGCCGCCGTTGGGCCCTCCACTTT
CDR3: CASQQGRRWALHF

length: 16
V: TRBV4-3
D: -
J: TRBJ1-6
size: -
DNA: TGCGCCAGCAGCCAAGAGCTGGGCAGGGGTAATTCACCCCTCCACTTT
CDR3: CASSQELGRGNSPLHF

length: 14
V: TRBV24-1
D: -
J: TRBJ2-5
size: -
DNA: TGTGCCACCAGTGGTAGGGGAACCCAAGAGACCCAGTACTTC
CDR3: CATSGRGTQETQYF

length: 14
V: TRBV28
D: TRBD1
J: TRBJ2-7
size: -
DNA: TGTGCCAGCAGACCGGGACAGAGTTGGTACGAGCAGTACTTC
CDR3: CASRPGQSWYEQYF

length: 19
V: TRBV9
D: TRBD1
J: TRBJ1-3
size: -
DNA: TGTGCCAGCAGCACAGAGCCCGGGACAGGGGGCCTCTCTGGAAACACCATATATTTT
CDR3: CASSTEPGTGGLSGNTIYF

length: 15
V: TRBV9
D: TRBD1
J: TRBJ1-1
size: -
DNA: TGTGCCAGCAGCGTATCTACCGGGACAGGCACTGAAGCTTTCTTT
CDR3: CASSVSTGTGTEAFF

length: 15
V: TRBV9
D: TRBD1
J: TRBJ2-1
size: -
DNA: TGTGCCAGCAGCGTACAGGGACAGGGTCGCGATGAGCAGTTCTTC
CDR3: CASSVQGQGRDEQFF

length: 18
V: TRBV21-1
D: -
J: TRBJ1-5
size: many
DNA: TGTGCCAGCAGCTTCAACAGCTCGGGGTCGAAGAGCAATCAGCCCCAGCATTTT
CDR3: CASSFNSSGSKSNQPQHF

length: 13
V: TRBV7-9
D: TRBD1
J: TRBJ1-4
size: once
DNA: TGTGCCACCCCCGGGACAGAGAATGAAAAACTGTTTTTT
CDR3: CATPGTENEKLFF

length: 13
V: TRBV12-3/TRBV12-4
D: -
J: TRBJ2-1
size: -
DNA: TGTGCCAGCAGGGACAGCCCTGTAAATGAGCAGTTCTTC
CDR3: CASRDSPVNEQFF

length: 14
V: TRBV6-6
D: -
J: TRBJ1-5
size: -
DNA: TGTGCCAGCAGTTACGCCGGGGGCAATCAGCCCCAGCATTTT
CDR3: CASSYAGGNQPQHF

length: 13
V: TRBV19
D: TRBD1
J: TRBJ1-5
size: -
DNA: TGTGCCAGTAGTGGAAACAGGGGCCAGCCCCAGCATTTT
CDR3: CASSGNRGQPQHF

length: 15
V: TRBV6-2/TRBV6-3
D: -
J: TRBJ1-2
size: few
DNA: TGTGCCAGCAGTCCCGGACAGATCCCTAACTATGGCTACACCTTC
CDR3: CASSPGQIPNYGYTF

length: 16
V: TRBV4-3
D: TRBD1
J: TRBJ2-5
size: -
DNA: TGCGCCAGCAGCCACCGGGACAGGGGGCGTCGAGAGACCCAGTACTTC
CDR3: CASSHRDRGRRETQYF

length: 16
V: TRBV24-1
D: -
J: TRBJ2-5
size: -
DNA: TGTGCCACCAGTGATTCCGGGACACCAATACAAGAGACCCAGTACTTC
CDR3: CATSDSGTPIQETQYF

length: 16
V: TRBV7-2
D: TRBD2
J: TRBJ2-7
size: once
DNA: TGTGCCAGCAGCTTAGACGGCGGGGGGTCCTCCTACGAGCAGTACTTC
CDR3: CASSLDGGGSSYEQYF

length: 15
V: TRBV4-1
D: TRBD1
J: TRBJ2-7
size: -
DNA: TGCGCCAGCAGCCAAGTGGACAGGGGTTTTTCCGAGCAGTACTTC
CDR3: CASSQVDRGFSEQYF

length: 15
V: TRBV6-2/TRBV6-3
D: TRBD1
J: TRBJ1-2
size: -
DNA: TGTGCCAGCAGTTCTCGGACAGGCCTGTTGAGGGGCTACACCTTC
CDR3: CASSSRTGLLRGYTF

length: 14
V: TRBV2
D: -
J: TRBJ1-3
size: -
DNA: TGTGCCAGCAAACCGGCGGAGACTGGAAACACCATATATTTT
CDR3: CASKPAETGNTIYF

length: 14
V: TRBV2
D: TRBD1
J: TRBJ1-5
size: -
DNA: TGTGCCAGCAGGGGGACAGGGGGGGATCAGCCCCAGCATTTT
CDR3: CASRGTGGDQPQHF

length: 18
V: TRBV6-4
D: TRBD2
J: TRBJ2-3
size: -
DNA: TGTGCCAGCAGTGCCTCTAGCGGGAAGCAGGGCGGCACAGATACGCAGTATTTT
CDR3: CASSASSGKQGGTDTQYF

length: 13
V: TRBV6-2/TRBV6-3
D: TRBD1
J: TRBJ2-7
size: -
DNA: TGTGCCAGCAGCCTGGGACAGGGGTACGAGCAGTACTTC
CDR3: CASSLGQGYEQYF

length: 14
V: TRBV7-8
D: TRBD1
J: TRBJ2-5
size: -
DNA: TGTGCCAGCAGAGAGAGGGGGCGCCAAGAGACCCAGTACTTC
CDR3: CASRERGRQETQYF

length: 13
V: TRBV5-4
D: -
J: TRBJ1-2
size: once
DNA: TGTGCCAGCAGCCGCGGGCGCGACTATGGCTACACCTTC
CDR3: CASSRGRDYGYTF

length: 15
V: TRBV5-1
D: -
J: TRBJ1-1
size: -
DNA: TGCGCCAGCAGCTTGGTGCAACAAACCGCAACTGAAGCTTTCTTT
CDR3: CASSLVQQTATEAFF

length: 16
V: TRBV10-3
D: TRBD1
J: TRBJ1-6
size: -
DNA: TGTGCCATCAGGCCGGGACAGAGCTCCTATAATTCACCCCTCCACTTT
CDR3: CAIRPGQSSYNSPLHF

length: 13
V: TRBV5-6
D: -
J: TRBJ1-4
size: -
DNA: TGTGCCAGCAGCTTGGTCCCCTCTGAAAAACTGTTTTTT
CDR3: CASSLVPSEKLFF

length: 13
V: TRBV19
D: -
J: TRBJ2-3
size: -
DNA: TGTGCCAGTAGTATCCAGTCTACAGATACGCAGTATTTT
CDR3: CASSIQSTDTQYF

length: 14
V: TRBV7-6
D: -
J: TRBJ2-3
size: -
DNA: TGTGCCAGCAGCCACCGGGATCCTACAGATACGCAGTATTTT
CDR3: CASSHRDPTDTQYF

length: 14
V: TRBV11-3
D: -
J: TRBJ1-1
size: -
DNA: TGTGCCAGCAGCAACAGGGCGTACGGCACTGAAGCTTTCTTT
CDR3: CASSNRAYGTEAFF

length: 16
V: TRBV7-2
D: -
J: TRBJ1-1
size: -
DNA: TGTGCCAGCAGCTTACGGACAGTAACACCGGGCACTGAAGCTTTCTTT
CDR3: CASSLRTVTPGTEAFF

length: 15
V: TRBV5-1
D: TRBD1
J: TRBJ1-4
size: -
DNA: TGCGCCAGCAGCCCCTCAGGGGGCGCGGGTGAAAAACTGTTTTTT
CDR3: CASSPSGGAGEKLFF